This T cell receptor beta chain was captured in a study of blood T cell repertoires in COVID-19. Whole-study context: Some COVID-19 samples were acute and others convalescent; all came from the United States, Italy and Spain. Sources were T cells, B-cell-depleted T cells, or PBMCs; the material itself was cDNA or gDNA.

Repertoires were generated with immunoSEQ multiplex PCR, while TCRdb's copy carries only in-frame clones and drops some. The sample lists some 90,000 clones, roughly 85% occurring once. This TCR was recovered from a woman aged 55-69 years with COVID-19, enrolled during active disease. Sequencing was performed on peripheral blood.

The chain's CDR3 is CASSLSGPNYGYTF. The CDR3 DNA follows: TGTGCCAGCAGTTTATCAGGGCCCAACTATGGCTACACCTTC. The chain links TRBV28 to TRBJ1-2; the D gene is possibly TRBD1 (5 bases). The CDR3 contains 14 residues. Trimming stripped 1 base from V and 2 bases from J, with 8 bases between. Germline CDR1 is MDHEN and CDR2 is SYDVKM.